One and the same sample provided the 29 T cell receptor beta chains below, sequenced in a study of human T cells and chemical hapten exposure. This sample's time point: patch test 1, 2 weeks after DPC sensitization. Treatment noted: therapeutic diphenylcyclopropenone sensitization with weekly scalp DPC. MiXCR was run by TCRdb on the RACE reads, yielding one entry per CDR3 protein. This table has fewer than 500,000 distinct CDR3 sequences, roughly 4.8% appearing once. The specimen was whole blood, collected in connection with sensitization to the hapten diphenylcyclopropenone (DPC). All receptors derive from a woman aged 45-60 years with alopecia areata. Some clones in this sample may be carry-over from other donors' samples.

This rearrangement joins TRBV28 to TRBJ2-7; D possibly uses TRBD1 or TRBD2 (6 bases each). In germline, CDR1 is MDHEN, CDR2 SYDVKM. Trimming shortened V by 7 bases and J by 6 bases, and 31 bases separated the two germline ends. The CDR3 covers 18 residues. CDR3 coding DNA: TGTGCCAGCATCCTAGGGGGTAGCGGCGAACGGGGTATCTTCGAGCAGTACTTC. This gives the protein CASILGGSGERGIFEQYF.

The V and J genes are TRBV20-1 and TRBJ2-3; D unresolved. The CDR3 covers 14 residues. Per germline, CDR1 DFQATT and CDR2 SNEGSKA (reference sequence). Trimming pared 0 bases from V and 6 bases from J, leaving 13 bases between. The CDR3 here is CSAREEAVEDTQYF. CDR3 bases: TGCAGTGCTAGAGAAGAGGCGGTGGAGGATACGCAGTATTTT.

The CDR3, as DNA: TGTGCCAGCACTCAGGGCGGGGGGTTGAGCAATGAGCAGTTCTTC. Encoded protein: CASTQGGGLSNEQFF. V usage is TRBV12-3 or TRBV12-4 and J usage is TRBJ2-1, with 8 bases fitting TRBD2. The V gene end was trimmed by 7 bases and the J gene end by 6 bases; junction bases not matched to a gene: 11. CDR3 length: 15 residues.

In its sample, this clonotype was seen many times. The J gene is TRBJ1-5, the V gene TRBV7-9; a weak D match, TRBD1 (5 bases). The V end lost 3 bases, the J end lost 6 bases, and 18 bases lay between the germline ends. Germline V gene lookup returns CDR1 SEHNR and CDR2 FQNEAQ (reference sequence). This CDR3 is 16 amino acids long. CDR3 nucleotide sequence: TGTGCCAGCAGCTTGGATTTTCCAGGGCAAGTTCAGCCCCAGCATTTT. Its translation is CASSLDFPGQVQPQHF.

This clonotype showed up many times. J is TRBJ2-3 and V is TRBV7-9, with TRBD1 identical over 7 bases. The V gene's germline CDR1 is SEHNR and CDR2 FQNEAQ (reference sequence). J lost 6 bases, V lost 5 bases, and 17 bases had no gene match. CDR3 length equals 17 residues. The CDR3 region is CASSPPGQNSEEDTQYF. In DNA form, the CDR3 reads TGTGCCAGCAGCCCGCCGGGACAGAACTCCGAGGAGGATACGCAGTATTTT.

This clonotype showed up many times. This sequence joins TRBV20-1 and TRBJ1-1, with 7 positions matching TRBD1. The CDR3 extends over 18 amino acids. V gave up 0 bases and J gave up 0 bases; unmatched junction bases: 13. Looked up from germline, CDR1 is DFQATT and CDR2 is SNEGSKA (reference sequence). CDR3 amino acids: CSARDWRGGGIMNTEAFF. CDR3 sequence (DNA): TGCAGTGCTAGAGATTGGAGAGGGGGCGGAATCATGAACACTGAAGCTTTCTTT.

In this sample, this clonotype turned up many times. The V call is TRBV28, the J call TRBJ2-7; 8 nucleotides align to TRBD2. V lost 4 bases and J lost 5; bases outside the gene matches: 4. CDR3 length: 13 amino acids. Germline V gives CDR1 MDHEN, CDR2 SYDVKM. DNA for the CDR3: TGTGCCAGCAGTTCGCGGGGGGACCACGAGCAGTACTTC. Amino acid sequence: CASSSRGDHEQYF.

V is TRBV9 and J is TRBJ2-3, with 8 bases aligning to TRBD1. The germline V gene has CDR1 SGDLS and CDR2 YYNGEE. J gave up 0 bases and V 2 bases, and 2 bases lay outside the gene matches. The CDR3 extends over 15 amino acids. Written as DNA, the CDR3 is TGTGCCAGCAGCGTGGACAGGGTGAGCACAGATACGCAGTATTTT. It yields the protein CASSVDRVSTDTQYF. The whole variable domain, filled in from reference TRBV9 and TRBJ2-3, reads DSGVTQTPKHLITATGQRVTLRCSPRSGDLSVYWYQQSLDQGLQFLIQYYNGEERAKGNILERFSAQQFPDLHSELNLSSLELGDSALYFCASSVDRVSTDTQYFGPGTRLTVL.

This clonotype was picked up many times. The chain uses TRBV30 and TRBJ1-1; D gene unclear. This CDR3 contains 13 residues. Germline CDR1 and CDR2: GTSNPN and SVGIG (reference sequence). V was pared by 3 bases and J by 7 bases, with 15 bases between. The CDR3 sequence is CAWRIGSPYEAFF. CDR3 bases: TGTGCCTGGAGAATCGGCAGCCCATATGAAGCTTTCTTT.

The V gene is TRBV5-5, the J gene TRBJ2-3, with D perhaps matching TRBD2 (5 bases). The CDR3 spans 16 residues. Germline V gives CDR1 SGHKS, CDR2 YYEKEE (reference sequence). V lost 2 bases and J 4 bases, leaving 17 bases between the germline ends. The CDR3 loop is CASSLSLTGLPDTQYF. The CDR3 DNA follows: TGTGCCAGCAGCTTAAGTTTGACGGGGTTACCAGATACGCAGTATTTT.

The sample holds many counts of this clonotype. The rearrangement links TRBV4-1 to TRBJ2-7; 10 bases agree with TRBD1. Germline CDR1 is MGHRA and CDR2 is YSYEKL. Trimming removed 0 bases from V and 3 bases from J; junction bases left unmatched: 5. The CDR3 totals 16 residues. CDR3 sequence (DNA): TGCGCCAGCAGCCAAGAAGGGACAGGGGTATTCTACGAGCAGTACTTC. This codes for CASSQEGTGVFYEQYF.

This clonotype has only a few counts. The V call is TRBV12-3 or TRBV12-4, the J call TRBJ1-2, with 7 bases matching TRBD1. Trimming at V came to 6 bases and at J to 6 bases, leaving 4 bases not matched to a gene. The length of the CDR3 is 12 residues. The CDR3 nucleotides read TGTGCCAGCAGCCCAGGGGGGAATGGCTACACCTTC. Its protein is CASSPGGNGYTF.

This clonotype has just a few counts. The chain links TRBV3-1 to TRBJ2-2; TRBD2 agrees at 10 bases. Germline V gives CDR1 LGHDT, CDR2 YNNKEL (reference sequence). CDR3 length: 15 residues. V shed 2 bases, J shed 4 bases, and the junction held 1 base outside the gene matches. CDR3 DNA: TGTGCCAGCAGCCAACGGACTAGCGGCACCGGGGAGCTGTTTTTT. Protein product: CASSQRTSGTGELFF.

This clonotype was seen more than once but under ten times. The CDR3, as DNA: TGTGCCAGCAGCATGACAGGGATGTCCTACGAGCAGTACTTC. It translates to CASSMTGMSYEQYF. The chain uses TRBV27 and TRBJ2-7, with 7 nucleotides matching TRBD1. Germline lookup yields CDR1 MNHEY and CDR2 SMNVEV (reference sequence). This CDR3 has 14 amino acids. With V trimmed by 6 bases and J by 1 base, 6 bases remained unmatched.

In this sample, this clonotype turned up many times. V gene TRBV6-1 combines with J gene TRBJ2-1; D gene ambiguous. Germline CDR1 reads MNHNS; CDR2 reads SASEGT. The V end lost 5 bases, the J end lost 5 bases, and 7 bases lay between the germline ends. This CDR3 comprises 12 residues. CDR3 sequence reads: CASSPKNNEQFF. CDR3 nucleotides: TGTGCCAGCAGTCCCAAGAACAATGAGCAGTTCTTC.

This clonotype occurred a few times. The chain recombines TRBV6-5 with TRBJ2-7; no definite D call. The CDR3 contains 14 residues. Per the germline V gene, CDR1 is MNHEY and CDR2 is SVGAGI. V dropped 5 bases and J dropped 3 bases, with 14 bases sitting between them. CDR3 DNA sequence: TGTGCCAGCAGTCCCCTCGGCCCCGGCTACGAGCAGTACTTC. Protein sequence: CASSPLGPGYEQYF.

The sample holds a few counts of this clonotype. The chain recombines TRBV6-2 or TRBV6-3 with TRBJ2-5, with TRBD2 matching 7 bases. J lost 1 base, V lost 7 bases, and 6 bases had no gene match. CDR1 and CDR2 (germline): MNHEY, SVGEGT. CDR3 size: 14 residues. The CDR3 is CASIPASGQETQYF. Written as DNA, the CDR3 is TGTGCCAGCATCCCCGCTAGCGGCCAAGAGACCCAGTACTTC.

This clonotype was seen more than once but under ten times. The CDR3 sequence is CAWSVGPDTQYF. For the CDR3, the DNA is TGTGCCTGGAGTGTTGGACCAGATACGCAGTATTTT. The gene calls are TRBV30 and TRBJ2-3, with D uncertain. This CDR3 is 12 amino acids long. V was cut by 0 bases and J by 4 bases, with 5 bases left in between. The V gene's germline CDR1 is GTSNPN and CDR2 SVGIG (reference sequence). Based on the CDR3 plus reference TRBV30 and TRBJ2-3, the full variable domain is SQTIHQWPATLVQPVGSPLSLECTVEGTSNPNLYWYRQAAGRGLQLLFYSVGIGQISSEVPQNLSASRPQDRQFILSSKKLLLSDSGFYLCAWSVGPDTQYFGPGTRLTVL.

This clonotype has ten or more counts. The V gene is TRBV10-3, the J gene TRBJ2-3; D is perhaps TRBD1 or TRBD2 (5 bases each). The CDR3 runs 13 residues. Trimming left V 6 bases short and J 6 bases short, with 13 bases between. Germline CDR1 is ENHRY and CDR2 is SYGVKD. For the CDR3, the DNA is TGTGCCATCAGACCAACCAGGGAGGATACGCAGTATTTT. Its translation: CAIRPTREDTQYF.

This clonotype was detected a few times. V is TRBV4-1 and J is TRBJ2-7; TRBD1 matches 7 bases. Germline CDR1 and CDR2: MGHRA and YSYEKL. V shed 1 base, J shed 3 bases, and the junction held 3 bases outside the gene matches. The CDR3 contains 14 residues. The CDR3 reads CASSQGQGNYEQYF. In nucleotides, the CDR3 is TGCGCCAGCAGCCAAGGACAGGGAAACTACGAGCAGTACTTC.

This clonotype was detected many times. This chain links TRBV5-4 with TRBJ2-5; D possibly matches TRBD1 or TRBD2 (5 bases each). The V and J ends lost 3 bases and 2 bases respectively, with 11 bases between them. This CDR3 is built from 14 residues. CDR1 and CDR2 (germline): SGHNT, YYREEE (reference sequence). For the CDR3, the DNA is TGTGCCAGCAGCTCGTCAGGGAGACAAGAGACCCAGTACTTC. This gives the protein CASSSSGRQETQYF.

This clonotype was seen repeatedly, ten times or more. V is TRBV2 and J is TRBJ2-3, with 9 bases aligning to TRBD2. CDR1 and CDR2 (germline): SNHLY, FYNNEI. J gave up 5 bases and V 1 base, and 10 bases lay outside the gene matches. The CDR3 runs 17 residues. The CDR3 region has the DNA TGTGCCAGCAGTGAAGAAGTCATAGCGGGAGACGGAGATACGCAGTATTTT. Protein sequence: CASSEEVIAGDGDTQYF.

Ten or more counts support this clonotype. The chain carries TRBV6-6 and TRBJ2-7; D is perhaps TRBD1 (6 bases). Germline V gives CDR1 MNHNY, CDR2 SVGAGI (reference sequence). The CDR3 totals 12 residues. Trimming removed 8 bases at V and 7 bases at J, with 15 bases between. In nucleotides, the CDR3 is TGTGCCAGCTCCCTTTACAGGGCGGAGCAGTACTTC. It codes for CASSLYRAEQYF.

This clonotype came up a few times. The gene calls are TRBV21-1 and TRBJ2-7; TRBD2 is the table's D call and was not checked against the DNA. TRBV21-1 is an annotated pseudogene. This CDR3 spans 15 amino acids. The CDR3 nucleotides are TGTGCCAGCAGCGGACGGACTAGCGGGAGCCACGAGCAGTACTTC. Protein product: CASSGRTSGSHEQYF.

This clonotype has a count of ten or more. The CDR3: CASSVLRTGTSTDTQYF. CDR3 in DNA: TGTGCCAGCAGTGTCCTCCGGACTGGAACTAGCACAGATACGCAGTATTTT. The chain is built from TRBV2 and TRBJ2-3; TRBD2 might be the D (5 bases). Per germline, CDR1 SNHLY and CDR2 FYNNEI. V was trimmed by 4 bases and J by 0 bases, leaving 17 bases between them. This CDR3 is built from 17 residues. Full variable domain (remainder filled in from reference TRBV2 and TRBJ2-3): EPEVTQTPSHQVTQMGQEVILRCVPISNHLYFYWYRQILGQKVEFLVSFYNNEISEKSEIFDDQFSVERPDGSNFTLKIRSTKLEDSAMYFCASSVLRTGTSTDTQYFGPGTRLTVL.

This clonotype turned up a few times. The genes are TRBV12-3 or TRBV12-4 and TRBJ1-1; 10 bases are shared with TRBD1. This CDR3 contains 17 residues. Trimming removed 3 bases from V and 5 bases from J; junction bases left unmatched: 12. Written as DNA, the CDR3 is TGTGCCAGCAGTTTGACGCCCGGGACAGGGGATTTTACTGAAGCTTTCTTT. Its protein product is CASSLTPGTGDFTEAFF.

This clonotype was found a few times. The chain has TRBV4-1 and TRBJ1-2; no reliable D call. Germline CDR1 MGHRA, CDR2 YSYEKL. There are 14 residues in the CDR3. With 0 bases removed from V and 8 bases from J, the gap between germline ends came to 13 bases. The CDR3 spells CASSQDPGLGGYTF. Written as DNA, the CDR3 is TGCGCCAGCAGCCAAGATCCAGGTCTAGGCGGCTACACCTTC.

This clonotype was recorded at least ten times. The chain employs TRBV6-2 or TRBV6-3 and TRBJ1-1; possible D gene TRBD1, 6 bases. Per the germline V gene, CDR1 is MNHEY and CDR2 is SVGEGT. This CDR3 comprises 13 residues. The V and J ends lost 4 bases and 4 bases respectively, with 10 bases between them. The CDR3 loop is CASSSNRVTEAFF. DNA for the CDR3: TGTGCCAGCAGTTCAAACAGGGTCACTGAAGCTTTCTTT.

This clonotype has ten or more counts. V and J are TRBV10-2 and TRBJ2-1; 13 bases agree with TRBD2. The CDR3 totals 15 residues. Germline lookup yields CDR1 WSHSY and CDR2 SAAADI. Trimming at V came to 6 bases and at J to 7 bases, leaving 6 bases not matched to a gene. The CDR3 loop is CASRLAGGPRNEQFF. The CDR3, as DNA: TGCGCCAGCAGACTAGCGGGAGGGCCGAGGAATGAGCAGTTCTTC.